The 24 T cell receptor beta chains presented below share a single source sample, sequenced in a study of pediatric ulcerative colitis. The rectum was sampled with one to two pinch biopsies at colonoscopy. Clones were read by immunoSEQ multiplex PCR, and TCRdb kept only the in-frame ones, dropping some. The sample shows roughly 16,000 clones, roughly 74% of them seen only once. Sample: gut tissue. The receptors here all came from a girl aged 5 to 17 with moderate ulcerative colitis.

The rearrangement joins TRBV28 to TRBJ2-1; TRBD2 matches at 11 bases. After removal of 3 bases from V and 9 bases from J, the junction contained 7 bases not matched to a gene. This CDR3 has 15 amino acids. Looked up from germline, CDR1 is MDHEN and CDR2 is SYDVKM. CDR3 protein: CASSLGSGRAPEQFF. The CDR3 region has the DNA TGTGCCAGCAGTTTGGGTAGCGGGAGGGCCCCTGAGCAGTTCTTC.

The gene calls are TRBV10-3 and TRBJ1-5, with D possibly matching TRBD1 (6 bases). Germline values: CDR1 ENHRY, CDR2 SYGVKD. This CDR3 spans 14 amino acids. Trimming took 2 bases from V and 6 from J, leaving 11 bases between them. In DNA, the CDR3 is TGTGCCATCAGTGAGAACAGGGATACTCAGCCCCAGCATTTT. It encodes CAISENRDTQPQHF.

This clone was seen a few times. The chain is built from TRBV9 and TRBJ2-3; D is unclear. CDR3 length: 13 residues. V gave up 2 bases and J gave up 0 bases, with 4 bases separating them. Germline assignment: CDR1 SGDLS and CDR2 YYNGEE. The CDR3 sequence is CASSVRSTDTQYF. The CDR3 DNA reads as TGTGCCAGCAGCGTCCGTAGCACAGATACGCAGTATTTT.

The V gene is TRBV10-1, the J gene TRBJ2-2; D tentatively fits TRBD1 or TRBD2 (5 bases each). Germline lookup yields CDR1 WNHNN and CDR2 SYGVQD (reference sequence). The CDR3 spans 18 residues. V shed 3 bases and J shed 0 bases, with 17 bases lying between them. CDR3 sequence (DNA): TGCGCCAGCAGTGAAAATCCGGGACCACGCTCGAACACCGGGGAGCTGTTTTTT. The encoded protein is CASSENPGPRSNTGELFF.

This clone was counted a few times. CDR3 loop: CASSSTGGRNSPLHF. Here the CDR3 DNA reads TGTGCCAGCAGCTCAACCGGGGGGAGGAATTCACCCCTCCACTTT. The chain has TRBV7-3 and TRBJ1-6; possibly TRBD1 for D (5 bases). Germline V gene lookup returns CDR1 SGHTA and CDR2 FQGTGA. Trimming removed 4 bases at V and 7 bases at J, with 14 bases between. CDR3 size: 15 residues.

The V and J genes are TRBV2 and TRBJ2-5, with 8 bases fitting TRBD1. This CDR3 contains 12 residues. CDR1 and CDR2 (germline): SNHLY, FYNNEI. The junction had 7 bases not matched to a gene; V was cut back by 8 bases and J by 8 bases. CDR3 coding DNA: TGTGCCAGCGCGGACAGGGATGAAACCCAGTACTTC. This codes for CASADRDETQYF.

The chain joins TRBV19 to TRBJ1-2; D might be TRBD1 (5 bases). The CDR3 sequence is 14 residues long. Germline V gene lookup returns CDR1 LNHDA and CDR2 SQIVND (reference sequence). V was pared by 3 bases and J by 8 bases, with 16 bases between. The CDR3 region is CASSIAQAPRGYTF. The CDR3 DNA is TGTGCCAGTAGTATTGCACAGGCACCTAGGGGCTACACCTTC.

In this sample, this clone is medium-sized. The CDR3 DNA reads as TGTGCCAGCAGTGAAAGATTGCGGGGGACCGAGACCCAGTACTTC. It codes for CASSERLRGTETQYF. The rearrangement joins TRBV6-1 to TRBJ2-5; 7 bases match TRBD2. This CDR3 is 15 amino acids long. V lost 2 bases to trimming and J lost 5 bases; unmatched junction nucleotides: 8. Germline CDR1 and CDR2: MNHNS and SASEGT.

This clone has a handful of counts. The chain is built from TRBV25-1 and TRBJ1-5; no reliable D call. CDR1 is MGHDK, CDR2 SYGVNS, per germline. V lost 0 bases and J 5 bases, leaving 2 bases between the germline ends. The CDR3 runs 12 residues. CDR3 nucleotides: TGTGCCAGCAGTGAATATGATCAGCCCCAGCATTTT. It translates to CASSEYDQPQHF.

The chain employs TRBV30 and TRBJ1-4, with a tentative D call TRBD1 (6 bases). Between the trimmed V and J ends, which lost 3 bases and 8 bases, there was a span of 13 bases. The V gene's germline CDR1 is GTSNPN and CDR2 SVGIG (reference sequence). This CDR3 is built from 13 residues. This CDR3 reads CAWRTKQGEKLFF. The CDR3 DNA sequence: TGTGCCTGGAGAACCAAACAGGGCGAAAAACTGTTTTTT.

The chain is built from TRBV7-3 and TRBJ2-7, with 7 bases identical to TRBD1. Trimming at V came to 2 bases and at J to 4 bases, leaving 8 bases not matched to a gene. This CDR3 comprises 15 residues. Germline assignment: CDR1 SGHTA and CDR2 FQGTGA. The chain's CDR3 is CASSLDPGQFYEQYF. CDR3 nucleotide sequence: TGTGCCAGCAGCTTAGACCCGGGACAGTTTTACGAGCAGTACTTC.

The J gene is TRBJ2-3, the V gene TRBV5-1, with a possible D match to TRBD2 (6 bases). The germline V gene has CDR1 SGHRS and CDR2 YFSETQ. Trimming took 2 bases from V and 2 from J, leaving 15 bases between them. The CDR3 sequence is 16 residues long. The CDR3 spells CASSLTSSSNTDTQYF. Here the CDR3 DNA reads TGCGCCAGCAGCTTAACTAGCAGCTCGAACACAGATACGCAGTATTTT.

The chain links TRBV9 to TRBJ2-2; 7 bases fit TRBD1. The CDR3 runs to 16 residues. Trimming cost V 4 bases and J 4 bases; bases outside gene matches: 10. Germline V CDR1 and CDR2: SGDLS, YYNGEE. The CDR3 sequence: CASSPPQGVVTGELFF. The CDR3 region has the DNA TGTGCCAGCAGCCCCCCCCAGGGGGTGGTCACCGGGGAGCTGTTTTTT.

This clone was counted a single time. The V and J genes are TRBV9 and TRBJ2-1; 12 bases align to TRBD2. Germline V lookup: CDR1 SGDLS, CDR2 YYNGEE. CDR3 length equals 18 residues. Trimming took 3 bases from V and 6 from J; bases not matched to a gene: 13. The CDR3 DNA sequence: TGTGCCAGCAGCGCCCCACGACTAGCGGGAGAGGGGTCCAATGAGCAGTTCTTC. Protein sequence: CASSAPRLAGEGSNEQFF.

This clone was seen only a few times. This chain links TRBV30 with TRBJ1-2, with D tentatively TRBD1 (6 bases). V lost 4 bases and J 4 bases, leaving 16 bases between the germline ends. The CDR3 runs 14 residues. Germline values: CDR1 GTSNPN, CDR2 SVGIG (reference sequence). CDR3: CAWKKQGSGYGYTF. The CDR3 nucleotides read TGTGCCTGGAAAAAACAGGGATCGGGCTATGGCTACACCTTC.

The chain is built from TRBV6-4 and TRBJ2-3, with TRBD2 identical over 14 bases. Germline V gene data show CDR1 as MRHNA and CDR2 as SNTAGT. V lost 3 bases and J lost 6; bases outside the gene matches: 2. The CDR3 is made up of 15 amino acids. CDR3 sequence (DNA): TGTGCCAGCAGTGAGACTAGCGGGGGGGCCGATACGCAGTATTTT. It yields the protein CASSETSGGADTQYF.

This clone was seen more than once but under ten times. This rearrangement joins TRBV11-2 to TRBJ2-7; D gene uncertain. The germline gives CDR1 SGHAT, CDR2 FQNNGV. The ends were cut back, 1 base at V and 6 bases at J, with 7 bases in the middle. The CDR3 is 12 residues long. CDR3 sequence reads: CASSLVLPEQYF. As DNA, the CDR3 is TGTGCCAGCAGCTTAGTATTGCCCGAGCAGTACTTC.

The chain employs TRBV9 and TRBJ2-6; D is possibly TRBD1 or TRBD2 (5 bases each). The CDR3 extends over 18 amino acids. CDR1 is SGDLS and CDR2 is YYNGEE in the germline V gene. Trimming pared 4 bases from V and 4 bases from J, leaving 21 bases between. DNA for the CDR3: TGTGCCAGCAGCCCCCCCCTTGTGGGGGATCTGGGGGCCAACGTCCTGACTTTC. Amino acids: CASSPPLVGDLGANVLTF.

V gene TRBV2 combines with J gene TRBJ2-7; D not certain. The germline V and J ends were trimmed by 5 bases and 6 bases, with 17 bases remaining between them. The CDR3 length is 14 residues. CDR1 and CDR2 from the germline V gene are SNHLY and FYNNEI. The CDR3 spells CASSITVLWGEQYF. CDR3 in DNA: TGTGCCAGCAGTATAACAGTCCTCTGGGGCGAGCAGTACTTC.

This chain uses TRBV4-2 with TRBJ1-6; tentatively, D is TRBD1 (5 bases). The V gene's germline CDR1 is LGHNA and CDR2 YNFKEQ. This CDR3 contains 15 residues. Trimming pared 0 bases from V and 7 bases from J, leaving 10 bases between. The CDR3 DNA follows: TGTGCCAGCAGCCAAGAGGGGGTTTCGAATTCACCCCTCCACTTT. This translates into CASSQEGVSNSPLHF.

The chain joins TRBV7-9 to TRBJ2-1, with 7 bases fitting TRBD2. V lost 4 bases and J lost 0; bases outside the gene matches: 6. CDR3 length: 16 amino acids. Per germline, CDR1 SEHNR and CDR2 FQNEAQ (reference sequence). The CDR3 spells CASSSGLPISYNEQFF. The CDR3 DNA reads as TGTGCCAGCAGCTCGGGACTACCTATCTCCTACAATGAGCAGTTCTTC.

In this sample, this clone turned up once. CDR3 coding DNA: TGTGCCAGCAGCCCGGGACAGACCCTTCTAGGTGACGAGCAGTACTTC. It translates to CASSPGQTLLGDEQYF. The chain links TRBV7-6 to TRBJ2-7, with 7 bases fitting TRBD1. J lost 5 bases, V lost 5 bases, and 15 bases had no gene match. The CDR3 length is 16 residues. Per the germline V gene, CDR1 is SGHVS and CDR2 is FNYEAQ.

The chain couples TRBV11-2 to TRBJ1-3, with D maybe TRBD1 (6 bases). In germline, CDR1 is SGHAT, CDR2 FQNNGV. The CDR3 is made up of 15 amino acids. V was cut by 5 bases and J by 3 bases, with 14 bases left in between. The CDR3 DNA follows: TGTGCCAGCAGCCCGACGTGGGGGCTTGGAAACACCATATATTTT. It codes for CASSPTWGLGNTIYF.

This clone was found a few times. The V call is TRBV7-9, the J call TRBJ1-1, with D possibly being TRBD1 (5 bases). Germline assignment: CDR1 SEHNR and CDR2 FQNEAQ (reference sequence). This CDR3 is 15 amino acids long. With 3 bases removed from V and 4 bases from J, the gap between germline ends came to 15 bases. The CDR3 is CASSFTRGQVTEAFF. The CDR3 DNA reads TGTGCCAGCAGCTTTACCCGGGGCCAAGTCACTGAAGCTTTCTTT.